This TCR beta chain was recovered during a study of CD8+CD57+ T cells in acquired aplastic anemia. This clonotype was seen at least ten times. V shed 4 bases, J shed 1 base, and the junction held 4 bases outside the gene matches. The CDR3 runs to 15 residues. CDR1 LGHNA and CDR2 YNFKEQ come from the germline V gene. Researchers used genomic DNA as the template to profile TCR beta VDJ and CDR3. Via MiXCR, TCRdb re-called the reads, giving one row per CDR3 protein. The data show some 150,000 distinct CDR3 sequences, approximately 41% seen once. The source is a human donor in good health, serving as a control. What was sequenced was sorted CD4+, CD8+, or CD8+CD57+ T cells (not recorded which) from PBMCs. The chain employs TRBV4-2 and TRBJ2-7; 10 bases fit TRBD2. In DNA, the CDR3 is TGTGCCAGCAGCCCCAGACTAGCGGGTTCCTACGAGCAGTACTTC. Encoded protein: CASSPRLAGSYEQYF.